This T cell receptor beta chain was profiled in a study of human thymus T cells. Study-level points and caveats: Thymic and blood repertoires showed apparently biased V and J gene usage.

Germline-derived CDR1 and CDR2 are LGHNA and YNFKEQ. Germline trimming cut 4 bases from V and 3 bases from J; bases unmatched to any gene: 5. The CDR3 extends over 15 amino acids. Clones were sequenced by immunoSEQ multiplex PCR, and TCRdb holds only the in-frame ones, with some missing. The sample includes 40,000 to 45,000 clones, over 85% of them seen just once. Note on this clone: Its antigen is not known.

V and J are TRBV4-2 and TRBJ2-7; TRBD2 matches at 11 bases. The sequenced material came from blood. The TCR was taken from a boy in the first two years of life with a congenital heart defect but otherwise immunologically healthy. CDR3 in DNA: TGTGCCAGCAGCCGACTAGCGGGACTTCTCTACGAGCAGTACTTC. Translating gives CASSRLAGLLYEQYF.